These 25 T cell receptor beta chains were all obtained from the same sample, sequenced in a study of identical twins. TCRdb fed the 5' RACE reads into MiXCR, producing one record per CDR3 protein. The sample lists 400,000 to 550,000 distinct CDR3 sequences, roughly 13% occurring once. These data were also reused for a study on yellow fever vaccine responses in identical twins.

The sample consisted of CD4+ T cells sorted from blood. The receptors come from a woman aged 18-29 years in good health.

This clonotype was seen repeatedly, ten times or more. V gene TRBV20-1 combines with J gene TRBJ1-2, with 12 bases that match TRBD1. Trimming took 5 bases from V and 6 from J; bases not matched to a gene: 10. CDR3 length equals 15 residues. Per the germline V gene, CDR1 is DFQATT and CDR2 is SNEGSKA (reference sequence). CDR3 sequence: CSAPTTGTGGNGYTF. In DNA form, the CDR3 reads TGCAGTGCTCCAACCACCGGGACAGGGGGCAATGGCTACACCTTC.

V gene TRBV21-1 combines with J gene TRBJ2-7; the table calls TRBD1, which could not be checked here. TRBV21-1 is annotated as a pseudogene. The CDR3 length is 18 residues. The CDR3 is CASSKATGERGGTYEQYF. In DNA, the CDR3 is TGTGCCAGCAGCAAAGCGACAGGGGAGCGGGGGGGGACCTACGAGCAGTACTTC.

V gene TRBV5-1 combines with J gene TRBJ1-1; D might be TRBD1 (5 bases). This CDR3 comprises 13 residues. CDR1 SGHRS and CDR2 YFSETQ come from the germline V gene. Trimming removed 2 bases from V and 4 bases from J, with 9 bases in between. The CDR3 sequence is CASSFVGTTEAFF. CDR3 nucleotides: TGCGCCAGCAGCTTCGTAGGGACCACTGAAGCTTTCTTT.

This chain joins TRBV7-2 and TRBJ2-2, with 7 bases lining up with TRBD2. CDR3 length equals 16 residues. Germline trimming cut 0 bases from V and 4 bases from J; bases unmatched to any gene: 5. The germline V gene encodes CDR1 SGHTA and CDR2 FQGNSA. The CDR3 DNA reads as TGTGCCAGCAGCTTAGCGGGAGGGTCGAGCACCGGGGAGCTGTTTTTT. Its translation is CASSLAGGSSTGELFF.

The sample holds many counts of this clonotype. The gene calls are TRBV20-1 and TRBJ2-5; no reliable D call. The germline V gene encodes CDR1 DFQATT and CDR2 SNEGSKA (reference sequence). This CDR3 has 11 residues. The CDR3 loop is CTGQFQETQYF. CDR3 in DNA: TGCACCGGGCAGTTCCAAGAGACCCAGTACTTC.

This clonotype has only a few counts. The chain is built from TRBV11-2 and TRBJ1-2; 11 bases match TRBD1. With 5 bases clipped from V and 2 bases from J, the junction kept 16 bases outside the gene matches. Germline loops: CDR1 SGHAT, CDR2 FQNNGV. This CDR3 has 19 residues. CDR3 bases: TGTGCCAGCAGCCGAGCTGGACAGGGGGCCTCCAAGGGGAACTATGGCTACACCTTC. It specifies CASSRAGQGASKGNYGYTF.

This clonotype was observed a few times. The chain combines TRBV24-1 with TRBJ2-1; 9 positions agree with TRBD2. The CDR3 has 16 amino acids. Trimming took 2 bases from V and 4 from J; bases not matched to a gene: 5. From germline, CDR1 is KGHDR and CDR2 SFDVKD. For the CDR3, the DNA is TGTGCCACCAGTGATTCAAAGCTAGCGGGGTACAATGAGCAGTTCTTC. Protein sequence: CATSDSKLAGYNEQFF.

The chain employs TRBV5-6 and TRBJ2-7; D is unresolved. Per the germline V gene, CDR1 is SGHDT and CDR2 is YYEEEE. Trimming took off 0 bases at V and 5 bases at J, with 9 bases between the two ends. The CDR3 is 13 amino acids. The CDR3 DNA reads TGTGCCAGCAGCTTGGTACCGCCCGACGAGCAGTACTTC. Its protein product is CASSLVPPDEQYF.

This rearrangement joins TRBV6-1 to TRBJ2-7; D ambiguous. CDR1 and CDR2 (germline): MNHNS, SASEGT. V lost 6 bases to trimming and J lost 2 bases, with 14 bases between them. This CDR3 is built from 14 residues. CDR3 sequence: CASRGQLTTYEQYF. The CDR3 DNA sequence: TGTGCCAGCAGGGGCCAGTTGACCACCTACGAGCAGTACTTC.

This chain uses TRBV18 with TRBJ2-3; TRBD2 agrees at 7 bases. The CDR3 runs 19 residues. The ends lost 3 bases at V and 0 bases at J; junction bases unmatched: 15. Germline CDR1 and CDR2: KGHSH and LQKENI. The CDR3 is CASSPSSEIAGGSTDTQYF. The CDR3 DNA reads TGTGCCAGCTCACCGTCTAGCGAAATAGCGGGCGGGAGCACAGATACGCAGTATTTT. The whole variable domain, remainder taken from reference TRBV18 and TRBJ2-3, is NAGVMQNPRHLVRRRGQEARLRCSPMKGHSHVYWYRQLPEEGLKFMVYLQKENIIDESGMPKERFSAEFPKEGPSILRIQQVVRGDSAAYFCASSPSSEIAGGSTDTQYFGPGTRLTVL.

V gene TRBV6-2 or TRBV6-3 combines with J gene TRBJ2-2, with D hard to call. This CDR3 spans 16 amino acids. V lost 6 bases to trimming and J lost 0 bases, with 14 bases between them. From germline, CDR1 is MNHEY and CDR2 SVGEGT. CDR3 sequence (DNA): TGTGCCAGCAGCACGTTTTTAGCTCCGAACACCGGGGAGCTGTTTTTT. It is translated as CASSTFLAPNTGELFF.

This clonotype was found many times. CDR3 sequence (DNA): TGTGCCAGCAGTGGTGGGGGACGCACAGATACGCAGTATTTT. This translates into CASSGGGRTDTQYF. V and J are TRBV2 and TRBJ2-3; D is perhaps TRBD1 or TRBD2 (5 bases each). Germline V lookup: CDR1 SNHLY, CDR2 FYNNEI. CDR3 size: 14 residues. Deletions cut 4 bases from V and 1 base from J, with 9 bases between.

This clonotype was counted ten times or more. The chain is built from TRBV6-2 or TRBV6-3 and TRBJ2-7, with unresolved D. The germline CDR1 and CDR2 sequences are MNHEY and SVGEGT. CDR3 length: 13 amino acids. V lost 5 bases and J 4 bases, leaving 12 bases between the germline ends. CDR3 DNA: TGTGCCAGCAGTCCCCGGACGGCTTACGAGCAGTACTTC. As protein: CASSPRTAYEQYF.

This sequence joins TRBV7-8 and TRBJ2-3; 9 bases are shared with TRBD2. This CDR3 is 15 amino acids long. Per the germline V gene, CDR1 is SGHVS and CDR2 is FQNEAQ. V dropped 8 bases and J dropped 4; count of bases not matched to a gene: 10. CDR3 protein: CASGSGAGGPDTQYF. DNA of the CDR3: TGTGCCAGCGGGTCGGGGGCGGGAGGGCCAGATACGCAGTATTTT.

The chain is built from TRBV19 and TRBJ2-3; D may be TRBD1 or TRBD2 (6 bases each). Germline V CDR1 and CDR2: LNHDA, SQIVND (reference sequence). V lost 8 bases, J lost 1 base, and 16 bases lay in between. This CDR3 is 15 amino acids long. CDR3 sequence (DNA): TGTGCCAGTTCTGGGGGGCGGGGAGGCACAGATACGCAGTATTTT. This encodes CASSGGRGGTDTQYF.

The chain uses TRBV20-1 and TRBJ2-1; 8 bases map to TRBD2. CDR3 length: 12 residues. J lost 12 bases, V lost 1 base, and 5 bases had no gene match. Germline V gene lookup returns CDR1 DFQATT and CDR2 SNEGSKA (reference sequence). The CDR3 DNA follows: TGCAGTGCTAGAGCGGGAGGGCCTGTGCAGTTCTTC. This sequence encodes CSARAGGPVQFF.

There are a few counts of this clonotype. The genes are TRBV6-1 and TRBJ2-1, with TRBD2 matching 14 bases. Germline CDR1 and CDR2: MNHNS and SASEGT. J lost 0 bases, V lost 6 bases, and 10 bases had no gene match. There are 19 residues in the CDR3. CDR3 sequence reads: CASSSPTSGGVSSYNEQFF. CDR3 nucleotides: TGTGCCAGCAGCTCTCCGACTAGCGGGGGGGTTAGCTCCTACAATGAGCAGTTCTTC.

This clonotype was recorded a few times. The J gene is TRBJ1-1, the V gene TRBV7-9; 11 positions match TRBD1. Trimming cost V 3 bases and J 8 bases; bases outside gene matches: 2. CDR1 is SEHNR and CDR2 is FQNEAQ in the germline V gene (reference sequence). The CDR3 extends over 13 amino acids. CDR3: CASSFGTGGEAFF. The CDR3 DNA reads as TGTGCCAGCAGCTTTGGGACAGGGGGAGAAGCTTTCTTT.

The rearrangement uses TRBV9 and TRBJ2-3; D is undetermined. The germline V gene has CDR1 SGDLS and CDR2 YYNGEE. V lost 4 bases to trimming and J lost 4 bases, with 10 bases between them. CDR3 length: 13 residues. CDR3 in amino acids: CASSKQTADTQYF. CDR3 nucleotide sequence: TGTGCCAGCAGCAAGCAGACGGCAGATACGCAGTATTTT.

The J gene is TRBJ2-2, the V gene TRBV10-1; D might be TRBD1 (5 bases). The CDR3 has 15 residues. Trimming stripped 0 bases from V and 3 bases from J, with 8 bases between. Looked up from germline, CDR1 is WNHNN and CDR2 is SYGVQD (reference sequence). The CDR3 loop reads CASSESRADTGELFF. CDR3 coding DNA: TGCGCCAGCAGTGAGTCCAGGGCGGACACCGGGGAGCTGTTTTTT.

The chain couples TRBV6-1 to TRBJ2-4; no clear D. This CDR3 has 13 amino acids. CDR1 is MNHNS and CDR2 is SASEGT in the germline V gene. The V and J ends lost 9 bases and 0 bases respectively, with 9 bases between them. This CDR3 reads CASHALAKNIQYF. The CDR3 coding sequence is TGTGCCAGTCATGCTCTAGCCAAAAACATTCAGTACTTC.

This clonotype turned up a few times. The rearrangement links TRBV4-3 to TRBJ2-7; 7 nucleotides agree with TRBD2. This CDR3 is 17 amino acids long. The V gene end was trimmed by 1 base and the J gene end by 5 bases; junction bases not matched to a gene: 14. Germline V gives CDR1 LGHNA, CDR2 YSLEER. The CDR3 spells CASSQAPQTSNLDEQYF. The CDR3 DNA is TGCGCCAGCAGCCAAGCCCCCCAGACTAGCAATTTGGACGAGCAGTACTTC.

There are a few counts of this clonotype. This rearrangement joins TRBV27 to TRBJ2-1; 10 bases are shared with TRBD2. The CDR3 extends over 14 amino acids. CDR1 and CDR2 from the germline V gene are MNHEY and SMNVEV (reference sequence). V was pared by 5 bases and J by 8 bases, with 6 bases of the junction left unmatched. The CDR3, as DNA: TGTGCCAGCAGTCGAAGCGGGAGGGCCCATGAGCAGTTCTTC. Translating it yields CASSRSGRAHEQFF.

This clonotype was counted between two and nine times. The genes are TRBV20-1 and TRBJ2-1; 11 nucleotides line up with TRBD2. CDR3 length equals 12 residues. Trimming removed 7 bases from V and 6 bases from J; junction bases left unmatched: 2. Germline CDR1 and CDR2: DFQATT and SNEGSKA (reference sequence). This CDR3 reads CSVTSGINEQFF. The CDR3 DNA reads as TGCAGTGTGACTAGCGGGATCAATGAGCAGTTCTTC.

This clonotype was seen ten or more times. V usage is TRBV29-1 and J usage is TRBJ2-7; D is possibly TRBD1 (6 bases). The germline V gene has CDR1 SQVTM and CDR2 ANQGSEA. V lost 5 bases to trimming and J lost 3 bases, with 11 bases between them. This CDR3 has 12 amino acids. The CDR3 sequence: CSVLSQGYEQYF. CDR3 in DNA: TGCAGCGTTCTCTCACAGGGCTACGAGCAGTACTTC.